A selection of T cell receptor beta chains follows, all from one sample in a study of T-cell reconstitution after alpha-beta-depleted transplantation in children. TCRdb independently ran MiXCR on the PCR reads; one entry per CDR3 protein. The sample consists of around 800,000 distinct CDR3 sequences, 15% to 20% of them appearing once. Sequences were derived from PBMCs, mostly from graft donor cells, sampled 360 days after TCRalphabeta/CD19-depleted stem cell transplant. These receptors came from a male patient aged 10-17 years who had a stem cell transplant for acute lymphoblastic leukemia, so the T cells may come from the graft donor. Both conserved end residues are part of each CDR3. D genes are given only for firm matches. Size values are once, few and many counts, or a class for expanded clones, and some rows have none.

CATSDGTRMTQYF,TGTGCCACCAGTGATGGTACTAGAATGACGCAGTATTTT,NA,TRBV24-1,TRBJ2-3,NA
CASSLRQGLFEKLFF,TGTGCCAGCAGCCTGAGACAGGGCTTATTCGAAAAACTGTTTTTT,TRBD1,TRBV12-3/TRBV12-4,TRBJ1-4,once
CASSLDPSGRSYNEQFF,TGTGCCAGCAGCTTAGACCCTAGCGGACGATCCTACAATGAGCAGTTCTTC,TRBD2,TRBV7-9,TRBJ2-1,NA
CASSPGTGGGDEQFF,TGTGCCAGCAGTCCCGGGACAGGGGGCGGAGATGAGCAGTTCTTC,TRBD1,TRBV12-3/TRBV12-4,TRBJ2-1,NA
CASSTKRGAGAILITGELFF,TGCGCCAGCAGCACCAAACGAGGAGCGGGAGCCATACTCATCACCGGGGAGCTGTTTTTT,TRBD2,TRBV5-1,TRBJ2-2,NA
CSVDLASREETYEQYF,TGCAGCGTGGACCTTGCTTCGAGGGAGGAGACCTACGAGCAGTACTTC,NA,TRBV29-1,TRBJ2-7,NA
CASSWQGYQETQYF,TGTGCCAGCAGCTGGCAGGGGTACCAAGAGACCCAGTACTTC,NA,TRBV13,TRBJ2-5,NA
CASGERQAGYSDTQYF,TGTGCCAGCGGAGAAAGACAGGCCGGTTACTCAGATACGCAGTATTTT,NA,TRBV6-2/TRBV6-3,TRBJ2-3,few
CASSRGPPFTDTQYF,TGTGCCAGCAGCCGGGGACCGCCGTTCACAGATACGCAGTATTTT,NA,TRBV9,TRBJ2-3,NA
CASSLFGQGAGEQFF,TGTGCCAGCAGCCTCTTCGGACAGGGCGCCGGTGAGCAGTTCTTC,TRBD1,TRBV7-3,TRBJ2-1,NA
CASSLMANVLTF,TGTGCCAGCAGCTTGATGGCCAACGTCCTGACTTTC,NA,TRBV11-1,TRBJ2-6,NA
CASSYGLVGSNEQFF,TGTGCCAGCAGCTACGGACTAGTAGGGTCCAATGAGCAGTTCTTC,TRBD2,TRBV5-5,TRBJ2-1,NA
CASSQRDRGKNIQYF,TGTGCCAGCAGCCAGAGGGACAGGGGGAAAAACATTCAGTACTTC,TRBD1,TRBV3-1,TRBJ2-4,NA
CSVEADRGPYEQYF,TGCAGCGTTGAAGCGGACAGGGGACCCTACGAGCAGTACTTC,TRBD1,TRBV29-1,TRBJ2-7,many
CASSRYRDSNQPQHF,TGTGCCAGCAGCCGTTACAGGGATAGCAATCAGCCCCAGCATTTT,NA,TRBV12-3/TRBV12-4,TRBJ1-5,NA
CSAGAGRYEQYF,TGCAGTGCGGGGGCAGGACGTTACGAGCAGTACTTC,NA,TRBV20-1,TRBJ2-7,NA
CASSLGSPREANTEAFF,TGTGCCAGCAGCTTAGGAAGCCCCAGGGAGGCGAACACTGAAGCTTTCTTT,NA,TRBV7-9,TRBJ1-1,few
CASSYSKIFSSYEQYF,TGTGCCAGCAGTTACTCGAAAATCTTTAGCTCCTACGAGCAGTACTTC,NA,TRBV6-2/TRBV6-3,TRBJ2-7,NA
CATSRGPPILNEQFF,TGTGCCACCAGCCGGGGACCGCCCATCCTCAATGAGCAGTTCTTC,NA,TRBV15,TRBJ2-1,NA
CASSDRASGWYEQYF,TGTGCCAGCAGTGATCGGGCTAGCGGATGGTACGAGCAGTACTTC,TRBD2,TRBV2,TRBJ2-7,NA
CASSPQGGVWGSYNEQFF,TGTGCCAGCAGCCCTCAGGGCGGGGTCTGGGGCTCCTACAATGAGCAGTTCTTC,NA,TRBV9,TRBJ2-1,NA
CASSPLSALGEAFF,TGTGCCAGCAGCCCCCTATCCGCCCTAGGGGAAGCTTTCTTT,NA,TRBV5-6,TRBJ1-1,NA
CASSEGPRTGGYF,TGTGCCAGCAGTGAAGGCCCTAGGACAGGGGGGTATTTT,TRBD1,TRBV6-1,TRBJ2-3,NA
CASSARTGTSNYEQFF,TGCGCCAGCAGCGCAAGAACCGGGACTAGTAACTATGAGCAGTTCTTC,TRBD2,TRBV5-1,TRBJ2-1,few
CASSYRAPREAFF,TGTGCCAGCAGTTACCGGGCCCCAAGAGAAGCTTTCTTT,NA,TRBV27,TRBJ1-1,NA
CASSNSGATNEKLFF,TGTGCCAGCAGCAACTCAGGGGCAACTAATGAAAAACTGTTTTTT,NA,TRBV6-5,TRBJ1-4,NA
CASSQDRATFSYEQYF,TGCGCCAGCAGCCAAGATAGAGCGACCTTCTCCTACGAGCAGTACTTC,NA,TRBV4-1,TRBJ2-7,NA
CASRLTGLATGIQYF,TGTGCCAGTAGGCTTACCGGACTAGCAACTGGCATTCAGTACTTC,TRBD2,TRBV19,TRBJ2-4,few
CASSLELAGPLETQYF,TGCGCCAGCAGCTTGGAGCTAGCGGGACCCCTGGAGACCCAGTACTTC,TRBD2,TRBV5-1,TRBJ2-5,few
CASEGRDGSYEQYF,TGTGCCAGCGAAGGTCGGGACGGATCCTACGAGCAGTACTTC,NA,TRBV18,TRBJ2-7,few
CATSRSRTEGELFF,TGTGCCACCAGCAGATCCCGGACAGAGGGAGAACTGTTTTTT,NA,TRBV15,TRBJ1-4,many
CATRQGATGTQYF,TGTGCCACCAGACAGGGGGCGACGGGTACGCAGTATTTT,TRBD1,TRBV24-1,TRBJ2-3,NA
CASSEAGGIKVQYF,TGTGCCAGCAGTGAGGCAGGGGGAATAAAAGTGCAGTACTTC,TRBD1,TRBV25-1,TRBJ2-7,NA
CASSLGAGPTARGEQFF,TGTGCCAGCAGCTTAGGAGCGGGTCCAACCGCTCGGGGTGAGCAGTTCTTC,NA,TRBV7-6,TRBJ2-1,NA
CASSPGHLYEQYF,TGCGCCAGCAGCCCGGGACACCTCTACGAGCAGTACTTC,NA,TRBV5-1,TRBJ2-7,many
CSGLDRVIPYEQYF,TGCAGCGGATTAGACAGGGTAATTCCCTACGAGCAGTACTTC,TRBD1,TRBV29-1,TRBJ2-7,NA
CASSDLLRTETYNEQFF,TGCGCCAGCAGTGATTTATTAAGGACAGAAACGTACAATGAGCAGTTCTTC,NA,TRBV10-2,TRBJ2-1,NA
CASSLQGSGNEQFF,TGTGCCAGCAGTTTACAGGGGTCGGGGAATGAGCAGTTCTTC,NA,TRBV27,TRBJ2-1,few
CASSPQLTQYF,TGTGCCAGCAGCCCACAGCTGACCCAGTACTTC,NA,TRBV11-2,TRBJ2-5,many
CASSLEPGQNYEQYF,TGTGCCAGCAGCTTAGAACCGGGGCAGAACTACGAGCAGTACTTC,NA,TRBV7-9,TRBJ2-7,NA
CASSLEGWAGKLFF,TGTGCCAGCAGTTTAGAAGGCTGGGCGGGAAAACTGTTTTTT,NA,TRBV12-3/TRBV12-4,TRBJ1-4,many
CSADRDTPTDTQYF,TGCAGTGCGGACCGGGACACCCCCACAGATACGCAGTATTTT,NA,TRBV20-1,TRBJ2-3,NA
CASSPLEKFWDNEQFF,TGCGCCAGCAGCCCCCTCGAGAAGTTCTGGGACAATGAGCAGTTCTTC,NA,TRBV5-1,TRBJ2-1,few
CASQIGTRSSPWSTGELFF,TGTGCCAGCCAAATTGGGACTAGGAGCTCGCCCTGGAGCACCGGGGAGCTGTTTTTT,TRBD2,TRBV28,TRBJ2-2,few
CASAPEGDTQYF,TGTGCTAGTGCCCCTGAGGGGGATACGCAGTATTTT,NA,TRBV12-5,TRBJ2-3,few
CASSPSMSGGSTDTQYF,TGCGCCAGCAGCCCATCTATGTCGGGAGGCAGCACAGATACGCAGTATTTT,TRBD2,TRBV5-1,TRBJ2-3,many
CASSQEGAYEQYF,TGCGCCAGCAGCCAAGAGGGAGCCTACGAGCAGTACTTC,NA,TRBV4-1,TRBJ2-7,many
CASSQSPGQAYNEQFF,TGCGCCAGCAGCCAGTCCCCGGGACAGGCATACAATGAGCAGTTCTTC,TRBD1,TRBV4-1,TRBJ2-1,few
CATSDRLAGGPNEQFF,TGTGCCACCAGTGATCGTTTGGCGGGAGGGCCCAATGAGCAGTTCTTC,TRBD2,TRBV24-1,TRBJ2-1,few
CASHGENLHEQYF,TGCGCCAGCCACGGGGAAAACCTACACGAGCAGTACTTC,NA,TRBV5-1,TRBJ2-7,NA
CASSPLRGPVGTGELFF,TGTGCCAGCAGCCCACTCCGCGGGCCTGTGGGGACCGGGGAGCTGTTTTTT,NA,TRBV6-1,TRBJ2-2,few
CASSPDLGQVNEQFF,TGTGCCAGCAGTCCGGACCTGGGACAGGTCAATGAGCAGTTCTTC,TRBD1,TRBV27,TRBJ2-1,many
CASRFDRGAWEAFF,TGTGCCAGCAGGTTCGACAGGGGAGCGTGGGAAGCTTTCTTT,TRBD1,TRBV6-5,TRBJ1-1,many
CATSDARATGTYEQYF,TGTGCCACCAGTGATGCCCGAGCGACAGGGACCTACGAGCAGTACTTC,TRBD1,TRBV24-1,TRBJ2-7,NA
CSVDGTPPGQPQHF,TGCAGCGTTGATGGCACCCCCCCGGGTCAGCCCCAGCATTTT,NA,TRBV29-1,TRBJ1-5,NA
CATSLKDRGQWFAEAFF,TGTGCCACCAGCCTTAAGGACAGGGGGCAGTGGTTCGCTGAAGCTTTCTTT,TRBD1,TRBV15,TRBJ1-1,NA
CASSSSQVNTGELFF,TGTGCCAGCAGTTCGTCACAGGTTAACACCGGGGAGCTGTTTTTT,NA,TRBV7-9,TRBJ2-2,few
CSASARKSTDTQYF,TGCAGTGCTAGTGCTCGGAAGAGTACAGATACGCAGTATTTT,NA,TRBV20-1,TRBJ2-3,few
CSVERGAPNTGELFF,TGCAGCGTTGAACGGGGGGCACCTAACACCGGGGAGCTGTTTTTT,NA,TRBV29-1,TRBJ2-2,NA
CASSQGTVKNIQYF,TGTGCCAGCAGCCAGGGGACGGTCAAAAACATTCAGTACTTC,NA,TRBV7-2,TRBJ2-4,many